This TCR beta chain was sequenced in a study of cytomegalovirus exposure and HLA in healthy donors. Whole-study findings and limits: Of the V segments, some could not be distinguished, including TRBV6-2 and TRBV6-3, and were excluded. The listing of 150 to 200 TCR beta chains classed them as cytomegalovirus-associated. It was in a later analysis that TCR association rates were seen to vary by HLA locus, highest for DRB1 and lowest for HLA-C. A later analysis linked a missense DCLRE1C variant to TCR beta V- and J-gene trimming.

Amplification used 60 Vbeta primers and 13 Jbeta primers. Using immunoSEQ multiplex PCR, the repertoire was profiled, and TCRdb retains in-frame clones only, with some absent. The table has about 100,000 clones, roughly 80% seen once; the top ten hold approximately 2.1%. With respect to this clone: The antigen remains unidentified.

The CDR3 covers 15 residues. J gave up 2 bases and V 5 bases, and 4 bases lay outside the gene matches. CDR1 is SGHAT, CDR2 FQNNGV, per germline. The source is a man aged 25-40 years in good health and CMV-seronegative. Sequencing was carried out using PBMCs. The genes are TRBV11-2 and TRBJ2-1, with 9 bases aligning to TRBD2. CDR3 sequence: CASSRSGSAYNEQFF. DNA of the CDR3: TGTGCCAGCAGCCGTAGCGGGAGCGCCTACAATGAGCAGTTCTTC. The complete variable domain, with remaining parts taken from reference TRBV11-2 and TRBJ2-1, reads EAGVAQSPRYKIIEKRQSVAFWCNPISGHATLYWYQQILGQGPKLLIQFQNNGVVDDSQLPKDRFSAERLKGVDSTLKIQPAKLEDSAVYLCASSRSGSAYNEQFFGPGTRLTVL.